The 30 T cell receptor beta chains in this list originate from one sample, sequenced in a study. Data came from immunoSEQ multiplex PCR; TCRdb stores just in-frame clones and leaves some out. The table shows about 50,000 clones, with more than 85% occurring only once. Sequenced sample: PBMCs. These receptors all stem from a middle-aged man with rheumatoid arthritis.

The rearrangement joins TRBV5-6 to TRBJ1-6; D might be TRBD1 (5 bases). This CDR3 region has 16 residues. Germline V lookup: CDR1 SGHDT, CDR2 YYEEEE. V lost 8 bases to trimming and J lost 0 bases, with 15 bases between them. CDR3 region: CASKRRGSSYNSPLHF. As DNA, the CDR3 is TGTGCCAGTAAAAGGCGGGGGAGCTCCTATAATTCACCCCTCCACTTT. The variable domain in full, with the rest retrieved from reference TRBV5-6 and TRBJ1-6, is DAGVTQSPTHLIKTRGQQVTLRCSPKSGHDTVSWYQQALGQGPQFIFQYYEEEERQRGNFPDRFSGHQFPNYSSELNVNALLLGDSALYLCASKRRGSSYNSPLHFGNGTRLTVT.

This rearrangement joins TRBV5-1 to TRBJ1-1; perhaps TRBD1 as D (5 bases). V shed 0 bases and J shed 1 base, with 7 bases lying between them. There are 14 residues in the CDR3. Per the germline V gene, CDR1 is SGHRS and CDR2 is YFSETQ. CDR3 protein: CASSLATGNTEAFF. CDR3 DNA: TGCGCCAGCAGCTTGGCCACAGGGAACACTGAAGCTTTCTTT.

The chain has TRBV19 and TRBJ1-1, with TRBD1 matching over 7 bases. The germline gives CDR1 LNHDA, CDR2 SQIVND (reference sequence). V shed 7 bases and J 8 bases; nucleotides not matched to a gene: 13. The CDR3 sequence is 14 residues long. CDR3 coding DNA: TGTGCCAGTATGGGGGAGACAGGGATACTCGAAGCTTTCTTT. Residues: CASMGETGILEAFF. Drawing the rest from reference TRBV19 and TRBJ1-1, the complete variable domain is DGGITQSPKYLFRKEGQNVTLSCEQNLNHDAMYWYRQDPGQGLRLIYYSQIVNDFQKGDIAEGYSVSREKKESFPLTVTSAQKNPTAFYLCASMGETGILEAFFGQGTRLTVV.

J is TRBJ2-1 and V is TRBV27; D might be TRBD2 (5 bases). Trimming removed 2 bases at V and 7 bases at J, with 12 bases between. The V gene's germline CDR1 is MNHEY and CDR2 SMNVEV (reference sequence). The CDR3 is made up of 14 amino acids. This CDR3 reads CASSLVATKNEQFF. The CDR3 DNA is TGTGCCAGCAGTTTAGTAGCGACTAAGAATGAGCAGTTCTTC.

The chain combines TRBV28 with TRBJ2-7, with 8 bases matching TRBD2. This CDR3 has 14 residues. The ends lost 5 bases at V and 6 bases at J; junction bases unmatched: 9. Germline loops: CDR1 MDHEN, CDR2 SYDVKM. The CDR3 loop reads CASSLAGHGAEQYF. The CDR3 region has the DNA TGTGCCAGCAGTCTAGCGGGCCACGGAGCCGAGCAGTACTTC.

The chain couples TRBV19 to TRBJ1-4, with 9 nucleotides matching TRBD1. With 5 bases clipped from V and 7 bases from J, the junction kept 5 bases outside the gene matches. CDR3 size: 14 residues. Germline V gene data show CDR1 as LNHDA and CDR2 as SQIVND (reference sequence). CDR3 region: CASSVRDRAEKLFF. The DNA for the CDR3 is TGTGCCAGTAGTGTCCGGGACAGGGCTGAAAAACTGTTTTTT.

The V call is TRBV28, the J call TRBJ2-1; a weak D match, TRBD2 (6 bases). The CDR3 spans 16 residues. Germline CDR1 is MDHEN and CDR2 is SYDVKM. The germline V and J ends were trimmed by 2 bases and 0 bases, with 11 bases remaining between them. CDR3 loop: CASSLVRGSSYNEQFF. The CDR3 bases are TGTGCCAGCAGTTTAGTTCGGGGGAGCTCCTACAATGAGCAGTTCTTC. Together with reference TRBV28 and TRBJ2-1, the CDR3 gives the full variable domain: DVKVTQSSRYLVKRTGEKVFLECVQDMDHENMFWYRQDPGLGLRLIYFSYDVKMKEKGDIPEGYSVSREKKERFSLILESASTNQTSMYLCASSLVRGSSYNEQFFGPGTRLTVL.

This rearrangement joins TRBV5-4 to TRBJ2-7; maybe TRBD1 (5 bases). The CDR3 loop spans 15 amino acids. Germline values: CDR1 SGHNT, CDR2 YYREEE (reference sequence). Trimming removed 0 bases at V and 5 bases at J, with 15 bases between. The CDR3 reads CASSLAGQGTHEQYF. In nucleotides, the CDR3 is TGTGCCAGCAGCTTGGCCGGGCAGGGTACCCACGAGCAGTACTTC.

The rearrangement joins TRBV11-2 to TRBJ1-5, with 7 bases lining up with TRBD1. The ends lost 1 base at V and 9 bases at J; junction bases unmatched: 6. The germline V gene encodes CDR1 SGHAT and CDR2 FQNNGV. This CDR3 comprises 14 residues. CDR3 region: CASSLVSQGGPQHF. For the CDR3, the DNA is TGTGCCAGCAGCTTAGTTTCCCAGGGGGGGCCCCAGCATTTT.

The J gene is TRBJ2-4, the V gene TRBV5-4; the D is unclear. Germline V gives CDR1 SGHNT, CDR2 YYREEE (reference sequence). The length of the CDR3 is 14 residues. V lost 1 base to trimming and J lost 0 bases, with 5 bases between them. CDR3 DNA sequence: TGTGCCAGCAGCTTGTCAGGAGCCAAAAACATTCAGTACTTC. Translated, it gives CASSLSGAKNIQYF.

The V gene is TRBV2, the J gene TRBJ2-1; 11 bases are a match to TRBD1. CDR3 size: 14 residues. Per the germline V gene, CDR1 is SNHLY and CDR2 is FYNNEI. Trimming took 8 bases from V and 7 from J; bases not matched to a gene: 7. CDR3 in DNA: TGTGCCAGCGACGGGACAGGGGGTAGAAATGAGCAGTTCTTC. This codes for CASDGTGGRNEQFF.

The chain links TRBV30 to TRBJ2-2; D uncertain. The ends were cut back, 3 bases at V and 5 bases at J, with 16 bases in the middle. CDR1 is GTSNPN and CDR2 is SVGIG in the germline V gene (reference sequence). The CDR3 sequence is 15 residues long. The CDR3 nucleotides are TGTGCCTGGAGAGAGATCGTCCGACCGACCGGGGAGCTGTTTTTT. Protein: CAWREIVRPTGELFF.

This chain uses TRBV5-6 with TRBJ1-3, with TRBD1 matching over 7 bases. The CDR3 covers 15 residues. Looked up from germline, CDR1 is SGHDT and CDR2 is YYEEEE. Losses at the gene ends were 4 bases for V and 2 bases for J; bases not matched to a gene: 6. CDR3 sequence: CASSTRGQPGNTIYF. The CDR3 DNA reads TGTGCCAGCAGCACTAGGGGGCAGCCTGGAAACACCATATATTTT.

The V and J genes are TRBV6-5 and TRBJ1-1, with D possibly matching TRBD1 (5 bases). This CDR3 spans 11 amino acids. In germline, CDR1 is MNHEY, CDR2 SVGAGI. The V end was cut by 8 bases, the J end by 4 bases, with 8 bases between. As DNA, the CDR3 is TGTGCCAGCTGGAGGGGCACTGAAGCTTTCTTT. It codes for CASWRGTEAFF.

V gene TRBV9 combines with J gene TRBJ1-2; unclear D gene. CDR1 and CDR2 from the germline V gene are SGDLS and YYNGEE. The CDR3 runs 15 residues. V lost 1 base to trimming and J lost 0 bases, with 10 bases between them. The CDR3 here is CASSVFSTSNYGYTF. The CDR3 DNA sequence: TGTGCCAGCAGCGTATTCTCGACCTCTAACTATGGCTACACCTTC.

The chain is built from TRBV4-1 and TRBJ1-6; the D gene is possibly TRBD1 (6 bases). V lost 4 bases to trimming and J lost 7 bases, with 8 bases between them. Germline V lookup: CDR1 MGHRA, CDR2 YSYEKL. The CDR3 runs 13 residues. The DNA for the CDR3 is TGCGCCAGCAGCCGGGACACCAATTCACCCCTCCACTTT. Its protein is CASSRDTNSPLHF.

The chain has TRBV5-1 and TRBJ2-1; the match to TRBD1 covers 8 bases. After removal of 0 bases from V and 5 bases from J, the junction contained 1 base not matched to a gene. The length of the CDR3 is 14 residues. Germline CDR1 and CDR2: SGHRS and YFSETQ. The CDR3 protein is CASSLGQGNNEQFF. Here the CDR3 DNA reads TGCGCCAGCAGCTTGGGACAGGGGAACAATGAGCAGTTCTTC.

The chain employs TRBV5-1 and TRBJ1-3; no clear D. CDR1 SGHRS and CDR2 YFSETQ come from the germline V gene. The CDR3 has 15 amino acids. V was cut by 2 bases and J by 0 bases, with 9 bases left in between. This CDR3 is CASSFAAGSGNTIYF. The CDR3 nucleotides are TGCGCCAGCAGCTTCGCGGCAGGCTCTGGAAACACCATATATTTT.

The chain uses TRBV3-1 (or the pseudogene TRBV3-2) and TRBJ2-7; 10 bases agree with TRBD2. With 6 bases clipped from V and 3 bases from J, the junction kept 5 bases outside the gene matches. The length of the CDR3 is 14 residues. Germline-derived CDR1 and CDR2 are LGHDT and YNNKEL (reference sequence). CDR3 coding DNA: TGTGCCAGCAGTTATAGCGGGGGGCGCTACGAGCAGTACTTC. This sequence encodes CASSYSGGRYEQYF.

The CDR3 nucleotides read TGCGCCAGCAGCCAAGATCGTGTTAGGGGGGAGCTGTTTTTT. This encodes CASSQDRVRGELFF. The chain is built from TRBV4-3 and TRBJ2-2; D not certain. The CDR3 runs 14 residues. Germline V CDR1 and CDR2: LGHNA, YSLEER. V was clipped by 0 bases and J by 8 bases, with 10 bases between them.

Here the CDR3 DNA reads TGTGCCTGGGGAGGCCCACATGACGGCGAGCAGTACTTC. This translates into CAWGGPHDGEQYF. The chain joins TRBV30 to TRBJ2-7; tentative D call: TRBD2 (5 bases). Germline loops: CDR1 GTSNPN, CDR2 SVGIG (reference sequence). The CDR3 length is 13 residues. With 5 bases removed from V and 6 bases from J, the gap between germline ends came to 17 bases.

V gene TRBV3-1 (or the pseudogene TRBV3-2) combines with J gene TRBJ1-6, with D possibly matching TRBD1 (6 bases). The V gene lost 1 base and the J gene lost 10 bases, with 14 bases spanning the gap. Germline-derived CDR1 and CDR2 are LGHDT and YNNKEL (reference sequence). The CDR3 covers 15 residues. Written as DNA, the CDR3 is TGTGCCAGCAGCCAAGCCAGGTACAGGGACTCACCCCTCCACTTT. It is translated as CASSQARYRDSPLHF.

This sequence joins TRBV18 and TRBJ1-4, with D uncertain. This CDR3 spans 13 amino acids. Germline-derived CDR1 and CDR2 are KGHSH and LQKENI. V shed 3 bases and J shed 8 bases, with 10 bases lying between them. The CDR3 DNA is TGTGCCAGCTCACCCGGTCACGGGGAAAAACTGTTTTTT. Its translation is CASSPGHGEKLFF.

The CDR3 bases are TGTGCCAGCAGTTACCATAGGACAGGCGGCTATGGCTACACCTTC. Translation: CASSYHRTGGYGYTF. The J gene is TRBJ1-2, the V gene TRBV6-5; 7 bases align to TRBD1. This CDR3 region has 15 residues. Germline V gives CDR1 MNHEY, CDR2 SVGAGI. Trimming cost V 2 bases and J 4 bases; bases outside gene matches: 7.

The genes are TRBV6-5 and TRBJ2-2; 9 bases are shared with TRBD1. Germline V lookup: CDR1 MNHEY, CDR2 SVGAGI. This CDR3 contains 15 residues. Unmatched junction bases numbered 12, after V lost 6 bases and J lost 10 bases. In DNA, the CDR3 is TGTGCCAGCAGGAGAGGGACAGGGTGGGAGGAGGAGCTGTTTTTT. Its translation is CASRRGTGWEEELFF.

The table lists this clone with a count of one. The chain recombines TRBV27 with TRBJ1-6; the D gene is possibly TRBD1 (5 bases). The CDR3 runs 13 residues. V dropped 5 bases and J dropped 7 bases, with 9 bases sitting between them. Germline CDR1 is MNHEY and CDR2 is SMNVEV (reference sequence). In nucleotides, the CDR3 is TGTGCCAGCAGTCTACAGGAGAATTCACCCCTCCACTTT. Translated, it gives CASSLQENSPLHF.

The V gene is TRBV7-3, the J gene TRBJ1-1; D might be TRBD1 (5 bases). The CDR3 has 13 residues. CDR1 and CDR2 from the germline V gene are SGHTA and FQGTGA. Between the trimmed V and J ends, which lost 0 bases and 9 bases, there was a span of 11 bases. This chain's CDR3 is CASSLTGGMKAFF. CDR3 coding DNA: TGTGCCAGCAGCTTAACGGGGGGTATGAAAGCTTTCTTT.

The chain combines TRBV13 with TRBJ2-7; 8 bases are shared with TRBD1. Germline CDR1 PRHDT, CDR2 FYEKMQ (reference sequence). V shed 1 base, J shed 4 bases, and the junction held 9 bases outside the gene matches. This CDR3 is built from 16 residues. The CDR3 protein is CASSLESAGGKYEQYF. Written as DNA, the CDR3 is TGTGCCAGCAGCTTAGAGTCCGCAGGGGGCAAGTACGAGCAGTACTTC.

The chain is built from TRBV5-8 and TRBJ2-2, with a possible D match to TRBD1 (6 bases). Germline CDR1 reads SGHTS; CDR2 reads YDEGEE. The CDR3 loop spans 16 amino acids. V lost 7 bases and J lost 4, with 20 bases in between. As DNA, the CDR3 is TGTGCCAGCCGTATGAGAGGGGGTAGTGGCACCGGGGAGCTGTTTTTT. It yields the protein CASRMRGGSGTGELFF. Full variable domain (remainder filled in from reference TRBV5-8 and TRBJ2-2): EAGVTQSPTHLIKTRGQQATLRCSPISGHTSVYWYQQALGLGLQFLLWYDEGEERNRGNFPPRFSGRQFPNYSSELNVNALELEDSALYLCASRMRGGSGTGELFFGEGSRLTVL.

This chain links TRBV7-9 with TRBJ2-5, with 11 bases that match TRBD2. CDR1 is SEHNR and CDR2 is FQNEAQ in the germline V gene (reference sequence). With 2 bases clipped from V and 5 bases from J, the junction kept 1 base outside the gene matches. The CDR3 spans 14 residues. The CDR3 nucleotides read TGTGCCAGCAGCTTATCTAGCGGGGGGGAGACCCAGTACTTC. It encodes CASSLSSGGETQYF.